The table lists the clone carrying this T cell receptor (beta chain) with a few counts. Antigen unknown. This record belongs to a study of identical twins. Looked up from germline, CDR1 is DFQATT and CDR2 is SNEGSKA (reference sequence). Trimming cost V 3 bases and J 3 bases, with 15 bases left between them. This CDR3 spans 14 amino acids. Broader study findings: Zero-insertion findings could be partly confounded by invariant cells (MAIT and iNKT cells). An excess of low generation probability was shown by twin-shared out-of-frame alpha sequences.

Healthy Caucasians, and only they, were the donors. TCRdb passed the 5' RACE reads through MiXCR, listing each CDR3 protein once. The sample lists 1.5 million to 2 million distinct CDR3 sequences, 32% occurring once. The chain links TRBV20-1 to TRBJ2-7; tentatively, D is TRBD1 or TRBD2 (5 bases each). The TCR originated in a newborn girl in good health. The material sequenced was cord blood. CDR3 DNA: TGCAGTGCTAGCCCTTCGGGACGGATCTACGAGCAGTACTTC. It codes for CSASPSGRIYEQYF.